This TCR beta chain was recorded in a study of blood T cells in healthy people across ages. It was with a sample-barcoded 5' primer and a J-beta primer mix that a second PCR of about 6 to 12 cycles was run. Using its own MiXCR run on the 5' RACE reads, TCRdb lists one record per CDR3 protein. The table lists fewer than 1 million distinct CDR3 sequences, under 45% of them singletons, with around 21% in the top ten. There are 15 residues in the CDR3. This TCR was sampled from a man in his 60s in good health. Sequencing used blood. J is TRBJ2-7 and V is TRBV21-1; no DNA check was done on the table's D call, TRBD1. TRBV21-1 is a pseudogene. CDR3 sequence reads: CASSWTAKTSYEQYF. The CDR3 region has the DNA TGTGCCAGCAGCTGGACAGCGAAGACGTCCTACGAGCAGTACTTC.